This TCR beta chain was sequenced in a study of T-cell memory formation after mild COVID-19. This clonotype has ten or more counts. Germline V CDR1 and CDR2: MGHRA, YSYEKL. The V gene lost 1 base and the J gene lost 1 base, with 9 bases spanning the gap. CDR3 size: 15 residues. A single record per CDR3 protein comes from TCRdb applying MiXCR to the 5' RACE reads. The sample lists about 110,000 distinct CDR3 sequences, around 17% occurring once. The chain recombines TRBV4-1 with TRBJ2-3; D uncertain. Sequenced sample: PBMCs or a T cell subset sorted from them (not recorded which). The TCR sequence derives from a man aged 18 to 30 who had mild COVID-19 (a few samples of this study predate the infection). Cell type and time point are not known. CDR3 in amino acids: CASSQGQKGTDTQYF. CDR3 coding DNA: TGCGCCAGCAGCCAAGGGCAGAAGGGCACAGATACGCAGTATTTT.